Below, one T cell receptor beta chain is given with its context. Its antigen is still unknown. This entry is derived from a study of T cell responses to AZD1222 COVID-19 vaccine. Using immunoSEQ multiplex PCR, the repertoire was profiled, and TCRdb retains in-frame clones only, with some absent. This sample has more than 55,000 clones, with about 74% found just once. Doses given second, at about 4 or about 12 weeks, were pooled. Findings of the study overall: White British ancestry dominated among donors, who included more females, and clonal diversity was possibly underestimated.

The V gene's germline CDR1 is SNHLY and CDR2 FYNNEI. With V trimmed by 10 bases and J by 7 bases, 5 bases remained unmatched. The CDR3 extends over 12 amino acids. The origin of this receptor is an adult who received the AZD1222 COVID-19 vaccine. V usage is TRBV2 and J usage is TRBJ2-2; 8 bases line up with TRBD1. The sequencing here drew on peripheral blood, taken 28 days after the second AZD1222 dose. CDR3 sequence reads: CATTGGSGELFF. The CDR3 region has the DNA TGTGCCACAACAGGGGGGAGCGGGGAGCTGTTTTTT.